Below, 29 T cell receptor beta chains from the same sample are listed, as sequenced in a study of cytomegalovirus exposure and HLA in healthy donors. The PCR was carried out with 60 Vbeta primers and 13 Jbeta primers. The method was immunoSEQ multiplex PCR; TCRdb's version includes in-frame clones alone and lacks a portion of them. Counted here are 45,000 to 65,000 clones, 70% to 80% occurring once; the ten biggest clones make up approximately 3.5%. Sequencing was done on a sample of PBMCs. The receptors stem from a woman aged 40 to 50 in good health and CMV-seropositive.

A remark on this clone: A read error may produce the germline difference seen at one junction end. The rearrangement links TRBV29-1 to TRBJ1-1; D is perhaps TRBD1 (6 bases). The CDR3 is made up of 12 amino acids. The germline V gene has CDR1 SQVTM and CDR2 ANQGSEA. This CDR3 reads CGVADRNTEAFF. The CDR3 bases are TGCGGCGTAGCGGACAGGAACACTGAAGCTTTCTTT.

The chain has TRBV27 and TRBJ1-4; 9 bases line up with TRBD1. Germline assignment: CDR1 MNHEY and CDR2 SMNVEV (reference sequence). Losses at the gene ends were 7 bases for V and 1 base for J; bases not matched to a gene: 10. The CDR3 has 17 residues. CDR3 sequence reads: CASTQEYRGLTNEKLFF. The DNA of the CDR3 is TGTGCCAGCACCCAAGAGTACAGGGGGCTAACTAATGAAAAACTGTTTTTT.

The rearrangement uses TRBV2 and TRBJ2-5, with TRBD1 matching over 8 bases. The germline CDR1 and CDR2 sequences are SNHLY and FYNNEI. The CDR3 is made up of 14 amino acids. With 4 bases clipped from V and 5 bases from J, the junction kept 6 bases outside the gene matches. CDR3 sequence (DNA): TGTGCCAGCAGTGCGACAGGGGCTGGGGAGACCCAGTACTTC. Translation gives CASSATGAGETQYF.

J is TRBJ1-1 and V is TRBV29-1, with 10 positions matching TRBD1. This CDR3 comprises 13 residues. V shed 6 bases and J 5 bases; nucleotides not matched to a gene: 6. Germline loops: CDR1 SQVTM, CDR2 ANQGSEA. This chain's CDR3 is CSVFGTGETEAFF. In DNA, the CDR3 is TGCAGCGTGTTCGGGACAGGGGAGACTGAAGCTTTCTTT.

This clone was counted a few times. The V and J genes are TRBV11-2 and TRBJ1-2; D not certain. The ends were cut back, 5 bases at V and 3 bases at J, with 10 bases in the middle. The CDR3 loop spans 13 amino acids. CDR1 SGHAT and CDR2 FQNNGV come from the germline V gene. The CDR3 sequence: CASSPELYYGYTF. The CDR3 coding sequence is TGTGCCAGCAGCCCCGAGCTCTACTATGGCTACACCTTC. Full variable domain (missing parts from reference TRBV11-2 and TRBJ1-2): EAGVAQSPRYKIIEKRQSVAFWCNPISGHATLYWYQQILGQGPKLLIQFQNNGVVDDSQLPKDRFSAERLKGVDSTLKIQPAKLEDSAVYLCASSPELYYGYTFGSGTRLTVV.

The rearrangement uses TRBV19 and TRBJ2-2; the match to TRBD1 covers 7 bases. Germline V gene lookup returns CDR1 LNHDA and CDR2 SQIVND (reference sequence). Trimming at V came to 6 bases and at J to 3 bases, leaving 4 bases not matched to a gene. This CDR3 comprises 14 residues. The DNA for the CDR3 is TGTGCCAGTAGCCAGGGGGATGACACCGGGGAGCTGTTTTTT. Protein product: CASSQGDDTGELFF.

The chain links TRBV6-1 to TRBJ2-7, with TRBD1 identical over 9 bases. The CDR3 is made up of 15 amino acids. J lost 5 bases, V lost 6 bases, and 11 bases had no gene match. Per germline, CDR1 MNHNS and CDR2 SASEGT. The CDR3 DNA reads TGTGCCAGCAGAATTCCCGGGACAGGGAAGGACGAGCAGTACTTC. Its translation is CASRIPGTGKDEQYF.

The J gene is TRBJ2-6, the V gene TRBV4-1; 11 bases are a match to TRBD1. CDR1 is MGHRA and CDR2 is YSYEKL in the germline V gene. J was trimmed by 2 bases and V by 5 bases; bases with no gene match: 2. The length of the CDR3 is 16 residues. CDR3 protein: CASSWTGGAGANVLTF. CDR3 coding DNA: TGCGCCAGCAGCTGGACAGGGGGCGCTGGGGCCAACGTCCTGACTTTC.

V gene TRBV2 combines with J gene TRBJ1-1, with D perhaps TRBD1 (6 bases). Trimming left V 1 base short and J 8 bases short, with 20 bases between. This CDR3 is built from 16 residues. In germline, CDR1 is SNHLY, CDR2 FYNNEI. CDR3 loop: CASSEEASWGDREAFF. In DNA, the CDR3 is TGTGCCAGCAGTGAAGAGGCCTCGTGGGGTGACAGGGAAGCTTTCTTT.

The V gene is TRBV27, the J gene TRBJ1-5; no clear D. The germline CDR1 and CDR2 sequences are MNHEY and SMNVEV (reference sequence). The V gene lost 2 bases and the J gene lost 0 bases, with 11 bases spanning the gap. The CDR3 totals 16 residues. The CDR3 is CASSLGSGYSNQPQHF. CDR3 bases: TGTGCCAGCAGTTTAGGGTCAGGTTATAGCAATCAGCCCCAGCATTTT.

This clone was seen a handful of times. This chain joins TRBV27 and TRBJ2-1; 8 bases fit TRBD1. V lost 1 base to trimming and J lost 1 base; unmatched junction nucleotides: 21. Per germline, CDR1 MNHEY and CDR2 SMNVEV (reference sequence). The CDR3 consists of 22 residues. CDR3 in amino acids: CASSLYRPPAPGQGVSYNEQFF. The CDR3 region has the DNA TGTGCCAGCAGTTTATACCGCCCCCCGGCCCCAGGACAGGGAGTATCCTACAATGAGCAGTTCTTC.

The rearrangement links TRBV19 to TRBJ2-3; no definite D call. The CDR3 is 13 amino acids. V was clipped by 10 bases and J by 3 bases, with 14 bases between them. CDR1 is LNHDA and CDR2 is SQIVND in the germline V gene (reference sequence). The CDR3 nucleotides read TGTGCCACCAAGGAGTATGGTACAGATACGCAGTATTTT. Translated, it gives CATKEYGTDTQYF.

This clone was recorded once. The chain combines TRBV5-1 with TRBJ1-1; 8 positions match TRBD1. This CDR3 spans 13 amino acids. Germline CDR1 and CDR2: SGHRS and YFSETQ. Losses at the gene ends were 3 bases for V and 4 bases for J; bases not matched to a gene: 2. As DNA, the CDR3 is TGCGCCAGCAGCTCACAGGGGGGCACTGAAGCTTTCTTT. Translated, it gives CASSSQGGTEAFF.

The chain links TRBV4-1 to TRBJ1-3; 7 nucleotides line up with TRBD1. V dropped 4 bases and J dropped 0; count of bases not matched to a gene: 3. The germline V gene has CDR1 MGHRA and CDR2 YSYEKL. The CDR3 has 15 residues. The CDR3 region has the DNA TGCGCCAGCAGCCGTGGGACAGCCTCTGGAAACACCATATATTTT. Residues: CASSRGTASGNTIYF.

This clone showed up just a few times. This chain links TRBV5-1 with TRBJ2-7; the match to TRBD1 covers 10 bases. V shed 1 base and J 5 bases; nucleotides not matched to a gene: 12. Per germline, CDR1 SGHRS and CDR2 YFSETQ. This CDR3 is 17 amino acids long. CDR3 DNA: TGCGCCAGCAGCTTGCAGGTCATAGGGACAGGGGCACACGAGCAGTACTTC. It translates to CASSLQVIGTGAHEQYF. The full variable domain, rest sourced from reference TRBV5-1 and TRBJ2-7, is KAGVTQTPRYLIKTRGQQVTLSCSPISGHRSVSWYQQTPGQGLQFLFEYFSETQRNKGNFPGRFSGRQFSNSRSEMNVSTLELGDSALYLCASSLQVIGTGAHEQYFGPGTRLTVT.

This chain joins TRBV6-5 and TRBJ1-2, with D possibly TRBD1 on 6 matching bases. Germline CDR1 is MNHEY and CDR2 is SVGAGI. The CDR3 loop spans 13 amino acids. The V end was cut by 5 bases, the J end by 9 bases, with 16 bases between. Here the CDR3 reads CASSLQGTRSYTF. Written as DNA, the CDR3 is TGTGCCAGCAGTCTCCAGGGGACTAGGAGCTACACCTTC.

The V and J genes are TRBV7-2 and TRBJ2-1, with 11 bases fitting TRBD2. The J segment lost 5 bases and the V segment lost 8 bases, leaving 8 bases of the junction unmatched. Germline loops: CDR1 SGHTA, CDR2 FQGNSA. CDR3 length equals 15 residues. In DNA, the CDR3 is TGTGCCAGCGATAGCGGGGGGGCTTGGCACAATGAGCAGTTCTTC. Residues: CASDSGGAWHNEQFF.

The chain recombines TRBV5-6 with TRBJ2-5; D is unresolved. The V gene's germline CDR1 is SGHDT and CDR2 YYEEEE. V shed 0 bases and J shed 4 bases, with 4 bases lying between them. CDR3 length: 12 residues. The CDR3 DNA reads as TGTGCCAGCAGCTTGGTATCAGAGACCCAGTACTTC. Translation: CASSLVSETQYF.

This chain joins TRBV27 and TRBJ1-6, with TRBD1 as a possible D gene (6 bases). V lost 6 bases, J lost 7 bases, and 10 bases lay in between. This CDR3 is built from 13 residues. Per germline, CDR1 MNHEY and CDR2 SMNVEV (reference sequence). The CDR3 loop reads CASSPTGNSPLHF. The DNA for the CDR3 is TGTGCCAGCAGCCCGACAGGCAATTCACCCCTCCACTTT.

The table lists this clone with a count of one. The chain recombines TRBV7-6 with TRBJ2-5, with 7 bases aligning to TRBD2. Germline V lookup: CDR1 SGHVS, CDR2 FNYEAQ. The CDR3 extends over 13 amino acids. V trimming: 1 base; J trimming: 5 bases; junction bases outside the gene matches: 1. The CDR3 bases are TGTGCCAGCAGCTTAGGGGGAGGGGAGACCCAGTACTTC. It specifies CASSLGGGETQYF.

This clone was observed a handful of times. This CDR3 is also generated by other DNA sequences in the sample. The chain recombines TRBV30 with TRBJ1-3; 9 bases are shared with TRBD1. Germline lookup yields CDR1 GTSNPN and CDR2 SVGIG (reference sequence). The junction had 3 bases not matched to a gene; V was cut back by 0 bases and J by 0 bases. This CDR3 has 16 residues. The CDR3 nucleotides read TGTGCCTGGAGTGTACAGGGGGCGAGCTCTGGAAACACCATATATTTT. Translation: CAWSVQGASSGNTIYF.

This clone was picked up a small number of times. The CDR3 sequence: CAWSLGAANEKLFF. The CDR3 bases are TGTGCCTGGAGCTTGGGGGCCGCTAATGAAAAACTGTTTTTT. The chain employs TRBV30 and TRBJ1-4; possible D gene TRBD1, 6 bases. Looked up from germline, CDR1 is GTSNPN and CDR2 is SVGIG (reference sequence). Between the trimmed V and J ends, which lost 3 bases and 3 bases, there was a span of 11 bases. The CDR3 has 14 residues.

This chain links TRBV9 with TRBJ1-2, with a tentative D call TRBD1 (5 bases). Trimming removed 4 bases from V and 5 bases from J, with 12 bases in between. This CDR3 has 13 residues. Germline V CDR1 and CDR2: SGDLS, YYNGEE. The CDR3 DNA reads as TGTGCCAGCAGCCCGGGGGGAGATTATGGCTACACCTTC. Its translation: CASSPGGDYGYTF.

CDR3 region: CASSAFAGKDGYTF. The CDR3 region has the DNA TGTGCCAGCAGCGCGTTCGCAGGGAAGGATGGCTACACCTTC. This chain uses TRBV9 with TRBJ1-2, with a possible D match to TRBD1 (5 bases). Trimming left V 3 bases short and J 6 bases short, with 15 bases between. Germline loops: CDR1 SGDLS, CDR2 YYNGEE. There are 14 residues in the CDR3.

The rearrangement joins TRBV7-6 to TRBJ1-5; no reliable D call. The CDR3 covers 16 residues. Trimming cost V 0 bases and J 3 bases, with 12 bases left between them. Germline V lookup: CDR1 SGHVS, CDR2 FNYEAQ. This chain's CDR3 is CASSLAPGSTNQPQHF. CDR3 DNA sequence: TGTGCCAGCAGCTTAGCGCCAGGCTCCACCAATCAGCCCCAGCATTTT.

The CDR3 DNA reads TGTGCCACCAGCCCCCGGACAGACAACACTGAAGCTTTCTTT. Translating gives CATSPRTDNTEAFF. V is TRBV15 and J is TRBJ1-1; TRBD1 is a possible D gene (6 bases). Germline V gene lookup returns CDR1 LNHNV and CDR2 YYDKDF (reference sequence). V shed 5 bases and J shed 2 bases, with 12 bases lying between them. The CDR3 loop spans 14 amino acids. Supplemented by reference TRBV15 and TRBJ1-1, the full variable domain reads DAMVIQNPRYQVTQFGKPVTLSCSQTLNHNVMYWYQQKSSQAPKLLFHYYDKDFNNEADTPDNFQSRRPNTSFCFLDIRSPGLGDTAMYLCATSPRTDNTEAFFGQGTRLTVV.

This chain connects TRBV28 to TRBJ1-2, with D possibly being TRBD1 (6 bases). Germline CDR1 MDHEN, CDR2 SYDVKM. V was pared by 8 bases and J by 7 bases, with 20 bases between. This CDR3 has 14 residues. CDR3 loop: CASRSTGTLFGYTF. The DNA for the CDR3 is TGTGCCAGCCGAAGTACAGGGACCCTGTTTGGCTACACCTTC.

The rearrangement uses TRBV6-4 and TRBJ1-2; maybe TRBD1 (6 bases). The CDR3 is made up of 15 amino acids. With 6 bases removed from V and 2 bases from J, the gap between germline ends came to 16 bases. CDR1 MRHNA and CDR2 SNTAGT come from the germline V gene. CDR3 sequence reads: CASRGIHRDNYGYTF. The CDR3 DNA sequence: TGTGCCAGCAGGGGTATTCACAGGGACAACTATGGCTACACCTTC.

In nucleotides, the CDR3 is TGTGCCAGTTCTGGGGGAGGGACCTACGAGCAGTACTTC. This codes for CASSGGGTYEQYF. The chain carries TRBV19 and TRBJ2-7, with 7 bases that match TRBD2. J gave up 2 bases and V 8 bases, and 6 bases lay outside the gene matches. The V gene's germline CDR1 is LNHDA and CDR2 SQIVND (reference sequence). The CDR3 runs 13 residues. Together with reference TRBV19 and TRBJ2-7, the CDR3 gives the full variable domain: DGGITQSPKYLFRKEGQNVTLSCEQNLNHDAMYWYRQDPGQGLRLIYYSQIVNDFQKGDIAEGYSVSREKKESFPLTVTSAQKNPTAFYLCASSGGGTYEQYFGPGTRLTVT.